Listed here are 2 T cell receptor beta chains from one sample, sequenced in a study of prognosis after radiotherapy for stage I lung cancer. TCR beta CDR3 amplification from genomic DNA was performed by two-round multiplex PCR. Primers targeting each individual TRBV and TRBJ gene were applied in first-round PCR. TCRdb processed the multiplex PCR reads anew with MiXCR; each CDR3 protein has one entry. Of 23,000 or so distinct CDR3 sequences in the sample, under 40% were seen once. The material was PBMCs, obtained before or after stereotactic body radiation therapy (not recorded which). The receptors originated from a donor over 45 with non-small cell lung cancer.

Ten or more counts support this clonotype. This chain joins TRBV7-9 and TRBJ2-5, with D hard to call. Germline loops: CDR1 SEHNR, CDR2 FQNEAQ (reference sequence). The CDR3 length is 10 residues. V was trimmed by 5 bases and J by 5 bases, leaving 3 bases between them. The CDR3 nucleotides are TGTGCCAGCAGCATGGAGACCCAGTACTTC. Translated, it gives CASSMETQYF. Together with reference TRBV7-9 and TRBJ2-5, the CDR3 gives the full variable domain: DTGVSQNPRHKITKRGQNVTFRCDPISEHNRLYWYRQTLGQGPEFLTYFQNEAQLEKSRLLSDRFSAERPKGSFSTLEIQRTEQGDSAMYLCASSMETQYFGPGTRLLVL.

In its sample, this clonotype was seen once. The chain links TRBV25-1 to TRBJ1-2; no clear D gene. The V gene lost 1 base and the J gene lost 7 bases, with 16 bases spanning the gap. The germline gives CDR1 MGHDK, CDR2 SYGVNS. The CDR3 is made up of 15 amino acids. CDR3 nucleotide sequence: TGTGCCAGCAGTGAATTCAACTCCGGCCCCTCTGGCTACACCTTC. Its translation is CASSEFNSGPSGYTF.